What follows describes a single T cell receptor (beta chain). The trim removed 7 bases at V and 5 bases at J, leaving 7 bases unmatched. Germline lookup yields CDR1 SNHLY and CDR2 FYNNEI. The CDR3 sequence is 13 residues long. The sample comes from a study of blood T cell repertoires in COVID-19. Data came from immunoSEQ multiplex PCR; TCRdb stores just in-frame clones and leaves some out. Of 300,000 or so clones listed, 89% are singletons. Sequences were obtained from PBMCs or T cells enriched from blood (not recorded which). This receptor was taken from a woman aged 45-65 years who had been exposed to COVID-19. The J gene is TRBJ2-5, the V gene TRBV2; 7 nucleotides agree with TRBD1. The CDR3 nucleotides read TGTGCCAGCACCAAGACAGGGTTCGAGACCCAGTACTTC. Its protein product is CASTKTGFETQYF.